These 31 T cell receptor beta chains were all obtained from the same sample, sequenced in a study of T-cell reconstitution after alpha-beta-depleted transplantation in children. Researchers prepared the TCRbeta library using unique molecular identifiers, the study reports. TCRdb reanalysed the PCR reads using MiXCR and keeps one entry per CDR3 protein. The sample holds about 610,000 distinct CDR3 sequences; about 10% are singletons and the top ten take roughly 4%. Sequenced material: PBMCs from the stem cell graft donor, taken from the stem cell graft. Receptors originate from a human donor who donated a stem cell graft to a child with acute myeloid leukemia.

This clonotype was observed a handful of times. This chain links TRBV12-3 or TRBV12-4 with TRBJ2-1, with 9 bases fitting TRBD2. V shed 3 bases, J shed 5 bases, and the junction held 5 bases outside the gene matches. The CDR3 has 15 residues. The CDR3: CASSLTSGNDNEQFF. CDR3 DNA sequence: TGTGCCAGCAGTTTGACTAGCGGTAACGACAATGAGCAGTTCTTC.

V is TRBV7-2 and J is TRBJ2-3, with D possibly being TRBD1 or TRBD2 (6 bases each). V gave up 5 bases and J gave up 2 bases, with 14 bases separating them. Germline CDR1 reads SGHTA; CDR2 reads FQGNSA. This CDR3 is built from 15 residues. The CDR3 is CASSPQQGLTDTQYF. For the CDR3, the DNA is TGTGCCAGCAGCCCACAACAGGGACTCACAGATACGCAGTATTTT. Based on the CDR3 plus reference TRBV7-2 and TRBJ2-3, the full variable domain is GAGVSQSPSNKVTEKGKDVELRCDPISGHTALYWYRQSLGQGLEFLIYFQGNSAPDKSGLPSDRFSAERTGGSVSTLTIQRTQQEDSAVYLCASSPQQGLTDTQYFGPGTRLTVL.

This clonotype appeared many times. The rearrangement uses TRBV6-2 or TRBV6-3 and TRBJ2-1; 7 nucleotides line up with TRBD2. V lost 6 bases to trimming and J lost 6 bases; unmatched junction nucleotides: 11. Looked up from germline, CDR1 is MNHEY and CDR2 is SVGEGT. The CDR3 has 15 amino acids. The CDR3 region is CASRILASLSNEQFF. In nucleotides, the CDR3 is TGTGCCAGCAGGATACTAGCGTCCCTAAGCAATGAGCAGTTCTTC.

There are a few counts of this clonotype. CDR3 protein: CASSPDTAGYTF. The CDR3 DNA reads TGTGCCAGCAGTCCGGACACCGCGGGCTACACCTTC. The chain employs TRBV12-3 or TRBV12-4 and TRBJ1-2; a possible D gene is TRBD1 (5 bases). This CDR3 region has 12 residues. Trimming shortened V by 5 bases and J by 8 bases, and 12 bases separated the two germline ends.

This clonotype showed up many times. This rearrangement joins TRBV6-5 to TRBJ2-3; the D gene is possibly TRBD2 (6 bases). Looked up from germline, CDR1 is MNHEY and CDR2 is SVGAGI. V was clipped by 5 bases and J by 1 base, with 19 bases between them. CDR3 length equals 17 residues. The CDR3 protein is CASSLRPEKRGTDTQYF. CDR3 DNA sequence: TGTGCCAGCAGTCTCCGGCCGGAAAAGCGGGGCACAGATACGCAGTATTTT.

The chain is built from TRBV7-3 and TRBJ2-3, with D hard to call. The germline V gene encodes CDR1 SGHTA and CDR2 FQGTGA. The CDR3 is made up of 15 amino acids. Trimming removed 4 bases from V and 2 bases from J, with 13 bases in between. The CDR3 bases are TGTGCCAGCAGCTCCAGCCCCGGATTCACAGATACGCAGTATTTT. Its translation is CASSSSPGFTDTQYF.

The chain uses TRBV20-1 and TRBJ2-1; D is perhaps TRBD2 (6 bases). The germline V gene has CDR1 DFQATT and CDR2 SNEGSKA (reference sequence). This CDR3 is 13 amino acids long. Trimming left V 6 bases short and J 5 bases short, with 14 bases between. In nucleotides, the CDR3 is TGCAGTGCCTCCGAGGCGGGGCACAATGAGCAGTTCTTC. This gives the protein CSASEAGHNEQFF.

The sample holds a few counts of this clonotype. The J gene is TRBJ2-3, the V gene TRBV2; the D is unclear. The CDR3 is 13 amino acids. Deletions cut 7 bases from V and 0 bases from J, with 8 bases between. CDR1 is SNHLY, CDR2 FYNNEI, per germline. Here the CDR3 DNA reads TGTGCCAGCACGTTGGAGAGCACAGATACGCAGTATTTT. It translates to CASTLESTDTQYF.

V and J are TRBV12-3 or TRBV12-4 and TRBJ2-7; 9 bases are shared with TRBD1. The CDR3 runs to 14 residues. The V and J ends lost 6 bases and 5 bases, in that order; junction bases with no gene match: 8. Here the CDR3 DNA reads TGTGCCAGCAGCACCGGGACAGGGTTCAACGAGCAGTACTTC. The encoded protein is CASSTGTGFNEQYF.

The V gene is TRBV28, the J gene TRBJ1-4; D possibly corresponds to TRBD1 (5 bases). Germline CDR1 and CDR2: MDHEN and SYDVKM. The CDR3 has 13 residues. V was shortened by 6 bases and J by 4 bases, with 9 bases between the two germline ends. This chain's CDR3 is CASSQGRNEKLFF. CDR3 DNA: TGTGCCAGCAGCCAGGGTCGTAATGAAAAACTGTTTTTT.

This clonotype was detected a few times. V gene TRBV20-1 combines with J gene TRBJ1-1; no clear D. Trimming shortened V by 3 bases and J by 4 bases, and 6 bases separated the two germline ends. The CDR3 is 11 amino acids. The V gene's germline CDR1 is DFQATT and CDR2 SNEGSKA (reference sequence). CDR3 region: CSASYGTEAFF. The DNA of the CDR3 is TGCAGTGCTAGCTACGGCACTGAAGCTTTCTTT.

This clonotype has at least ten counts. The CDR3 DNA sequence: TGCAGCGTTGTTCAGGGGGCGGGGAACATTCAGTACTTC. It encodes CSVVQGAGNIQYF. The rearrangement joins TRBV29-1 to TRBJ2-4, with 8 bases lining up with TRBD1. V trimming: 4 bases; J trimming: 7 bases; junction bases outside the gene matches: 6. This CDR3 contains 13 residues. Germline assignment: CDR1 SQVTM and CDR2 ANQGSEA.

The chain joins TRBV11-2 to TRBJ1-2; TRBD1 matches 9 bases. Germline assignment: CDR1 SGHAT and CDR2 FQNNGV. After removal of 1 base from V and 8 bases from J, the junction contained 5 bases not matched to a gene. The CDR3 covers 14 residues. CDR3 amino acids: CASSLVGQGEGYTF. In nucleotides, the CDR3 is TGTGCCAGCAGCTTAGTGGGACAGGGAGAGGGCTACACCTTC.

In its sample, this clonotype was seen many times. The germline gene is not matched at one end of the junction; a read error may be the cause. The CDR3 protein is CASSGSGIQDF. The CDR3 DNA sequence: TGTGCCAGCAGCGGTAGCGGGATTCAAGATTTT. V gene TRBV3-1 combines with J gene TRBJ2-3; TRBD2 agrees at 8 bases. The CDR3 runs to 11 residues. Germline CDR1 and CDR2: LGHDT and YNNKEL (reference sequence).

Ten or more counts support this clonotype. The chain links TRBV11-1 to TRBJ2-1; D is ambiguous. Germline CDR1 reads SGHAT; CDR2 reads FQDESV (reference sequence). V lost 5 bases and J 5 bases, leaving 10 bases between the germline ends. CDR3 length equals 13 residues. The CDR3: CASSSWANNEQFF. The CDR3 DNA reads TGTGCCAGCAGCAGCTGGGCGAACAATGAGCAGTTCTTC.

This chain connects TRBV7-9 to TRBJ2-7; TRBD1 matches at 9 bases. The CDR3 spans 16 residues. Germline V CDR1 and CDR2: SEHNR, FQNEAQ (reference sequence). Germline trimming cut 5 bases from V and 5 bases from J; bases unmatched to any gene: 13. CDR3 DNA sequence: TGTGCCAGCAGCCTAACCTCCGGGACAGGGTTCCACGAGCAGTACTTC. Translation: CASSLTSGTGFHEQYF. The entire variable domain, with the rest obtained from reference TRBV7-9 and TRBJ2-7, is as follows: DTGVSQNPRHKITKRGQNVTFRCDPISEHNRLYWYRQTLGQGPEFLTYFQNEAQLEKSRLLSDRFSAERPKGSFSTLEIQRTEQGDSAMYLCASSLTSGTGFHEQYFGPGTRLTVT.

This clonotype has a count of ten or more. The chain links TRBV6-2 or TRBV6-3 to TRBJ2-7; a possible D gene is TRBD2 (6 bases). V was shortened by 0 bases and J by 2 bases, with 17 bases between the two germline ends. This CDR3 contains 17 residues. Germline-derived CDR1 and CDR2 are MNHEY and SVGEGT. Here the CDR3 DNA reads TGTGCCAGCAGTTACTCCCTCGGCGGGGAGAGGACCTACGAGCAGTACTTC. Translating it yields CASSYSLGGERTYEQYF.

This clonotype has a handful of counts. The chain couples TRBV15 to TRBJ2-7, with 9 bases that match TRBD1. This CDR3 comprises 15 residues. Unmatched junction bases numbered 3, after V lost 0 bases and J lost 3 bases. Per germline, CDR1 LNHNV and CDR2 YYDKDF (reference sequence). The CDR3 reads CATSRDRGQGYEQYF. The CDR3 nucleotides read TGTGCCACCAGCAGAGATCGGGGACAGGGCTACGAGCAGTACTTC. Complete variable domain (other parts from reference TRBV15 and TRBJ2-7): DAMVIQNPRYQVTQFGKPVTLSCSQTLNHNVMYWYQQKSSQAPKLLFHYYDKDFNNEADTPDNFQSRRPNTSFCFLDIRSPGLGDTAMYLCATSRDRGQGYEQYFGPGTRLTVT.

V usage is TRBV28 and J usage is TRBJ1-5; 10 bases align to TRBD1. Trimming removed 8 bases from V and 4 bases from J; junction bases left unmatched: 5. Germline assignment: CDR1 MDHEN and CDR2 SYDVKM. The CDR3 has 14 amino acids. CDR3 nucleotides: TGTGCCAGCGAAGGGACAGGGGATAATCAGCCCCAGCATTTT. This translates into CASEGTGDNQPQHF.

This clonotype occurred a few times. This sequence joins TRBV12-3 or TRBV12-4 and TRBJ1-2, with 8 nucleotides matching TRBD1. The length of the CDR3 is 15 residues. The ends lost 0 bases at V and 1 base at J; junction bases unmatched: 1. The CDR3 loop is CASSLATGVNYGYTF. The DNA of the CDR3 is TGTGCCAGCAGTTTAGCGACAGGGGTTAACTATGGCTACACCTTC.

The V call is TRBV5-6, the J call TRBJ2-5, with no clear D. V was shortened by 1 base and J by 2 bases, with 9 bases between the two germline ends. Germline lookup yields CDR1 SGHDT and CDR2 YYEEEE. CDR3 length: 14 amino acids. The CDR3 loop reads CASSLRRAQETQYF. The CDR3 DNA reads TGTGCCAGCAGCTTGAGGCGCGCTCAAGAGACCCAGTACTTC.

V gene TRBV12-3 or TRBV12-4 combines with J gene TRBJ2-2; D is uncertain. The CDR3 length is 11 residues. Trimming removed 8 bases from V and 5 bases from J, with 6 bases in between. CDR3 sequence (DNA): TGTGCCAGCTGGAGTACCGGGGAGCTGTTTTTT. Translation: CASWSTGELFF.

This clonotype was found many times. The CDR3 protein is CSVGGLEGNEQFF. The CDR3 DNA follows: TGCAGCGTTGGAGGACTAGAGGGCAATGAGCAGTTCTTC. The V and J genes are TRBV29-1 and TRBJ2-1; 7 positions agree with TRBD2. Trimming at V came to 4 bases and at J to 6 bases, leaving 6 bases not matched to a gene. This CDR3 has 13 amino acids. Germline values: CDR1 SQVTM, CDR2 ANQGSEA.

This clonotype turned up a few times. The chain employs TRBV20-1 and TRBJ1-3; possible D gene TRBD1, 5 bases. V was cut by 5 bases and J by 4 bases, with 15 bases left in between. This CDR3 region has 14 residues. The germline V gene encodes CDR1 DFQATT and CDR2 SNEGSKA (reference sequence). CDR3 DNA sequence: TGCAGTGCTTGGGACGTCGGGCTAGGAAACACCATATATTTT. Residues: CSAWDVGLGNTIYF.

There are many counts of this clonotype. V usage is TRBV18 and J usage is TRBJ2-2; possible D gene TRBD1, 6 bases. CDR3 length equals 16 residues. V was clipped by 4 bases and J by 5 bases, with 17 bases between them. Germline-derived CDR1 and CDR2 are KGHSH and LQKENI. The CDR3 DNA follows: TGTGCCAGCTCACAATTGACAGGTGGCGATACCGGGGAGCTGTTTTTT. Residues: CASSQLTGGDTGELFF.

V usage is TRBV12-5 and J usage is TRBJ2-1; 8 bases are shared with TRBD1. Trimming cost V 1 base and J 3 bases; bases outside gene matches: 8. The CDR3 covers 17 residues. Germline values: CDR1 LGHNT, CDR2 FRNRAP. CDR3 sequence (DNA): TGTGCTAGTGGTTTGGGAAGATCCGGGACAGGCTACAATGAGCAGTTCTTC. It yields the protein CASGLGRSGTGYNEQFF.

The chain joins TRBV6-2 or TRBV6-3 to TRBJ2-4, with 9 bases matching TRBD2. The V gene end was trimmed by 1 base and the J gene end by 0 bases; junction bases not matched to a gene: 7. The CDR3 covers 18 residues. Germline CDR1 MNHEY, CDR2 SVGEGT. The chain's CDR3 is CASSYFAGGPLAKNIQYF. For the CDR3, the DNA is TGTGCCAGCAGTTACTTCGCGGGAGGGCCCCTAGCCAAAAACATTCAGTACTTC.

Concerning this clonotype itself: The junction departs from germline at one end; a sequencing error may be responsible. The genes are TRBV20-1 and TRBJ2-5; D could derive from TRBD1 or TRBD2 (5 bases each). Germline CDR1 reads DFQATT; CDR2 reads SNEGSKA (reference sequence). The length of the CDR3 is 15 residues. CDR3: CCALPGYWRGETQYF. DNA for the CDR3: TGCTGTGCGCTCCCAGGGTATTGGCGAGGGGAGACCCAGTACTTC.

The rearrangement links TRBV5-1 to TRBJ2-3; the match to TRBD1 covers 7 bases. Germline CDR1 SGHRS, CDR2 YFSETQ. Germline trimming cut 6 bases from V and 7 bases from J; bases unmatched to any gene: 17. This CDR3 is 16 amino acids long. Written as DNA, the CDR3 is TGCGCCAGCAAACCCGCGGCGGACAGGACTCCCCATACGCAGTATTTT. It specifies CASKPAADRTPHTQYF.

This clonotype showed up just a few times. This sequence joins TRBV27 and TRBJ2-7; 8 bases are shared with TRBD1. The germline gives CDR1 MNHEY, CDR2 SMNVEV (reference sequence). Trimming removed 5 bases from V and 6 bases from J; junction bases left unmatched: 9. The CDR3 loop spans 14 amino acids. CDR3 protein: CASSGQGWNGEQYF. In DNA form, the CDR3 reads TGTGCCAGCAGTGGACAGGGATGGAATGGCGAGCAGTACTTC.

This clonotype came up a few times. J is TRBJ2-1 and V is TRBV5-6; D gene unclear. The germline V gene encodes CDR1 SGHDT and CDR2 YYEEEE. CDR3 length: 15 residues. The V end lost 4 bases, the J end lost 2 bases, and 13 bases lay between the germline ends. DNA for the CDR3: TGTGCCAGCAGCCAAGTCGCCGGGCCCTACAATGAGCAGTTCTTC. Translated, it gives CASSQVAGPYNEQFF.